This T cell receptor beta chain was sequenced for a study of pediatric ulcerative colitis. Study results and caveats: Acute severe colitis showed lower rectal diversity from clonal expansions. No controls had the two rectal clonotypes shared by ulcerative colitis patients.

Trimming cost V 4 bases and J 4 bases, with 11 bases left between them. Per the germline V gene, CDR1 is SEHNR and CDR2 is FQNEAQ (reference sequence). This CDR3 is 14 amino acids long. Here immunoSEQ multiplex PCR was the method, and the copy in TCRdb shows in-frame clones only, minus some. The sample yields 30,000 or so clones, about three quarters seen once. Concerning this clone: Its cognate antigen is unknown.

One to two pinch biopsies were taken from the rectum during colonoscopy. The V gene is TRBV7-9, the J gene TRBJ2-1, with D uncertain. Input material: gut tissue. The TCR sequence derives from a boy younger than 18 with mild ulcerative colitis. This CDR3 is CASSWGSSYNEQFF. As DNA, the CDR3 is TGTGCCAGCAGCTGGGGTAGCAGTTACAATGAGCAGTTCTTC.